The clone carrying this T cell receptor beta chain was counted only a few times. Its cognate antigen is unknown. These data originate in a study of CD8+CD57+ T cells in acquired aplastic anemia. Findings of the study overall: Patients and controls had in common around 29 CD8+ CDR3 sequences.

The CDR3 spans 15 residues. Germline CDR1 LNHDA, CDR2 SQIVND (reference sequence). V was pared by 5 bases and J by 7 bases, with 9 bases of the junction left unmatched. Patients sequenced had flow cytometry evidence of CD8+CD57+ cell expansion. The patients, all of them, had severe acquired aplastic anemia. The study profiled TCR beta VDJ and CDR3 using genomic DNA as template. Via MiXCR, TCRdb re-called the reads, giving one row per CDR3 protein. The repertoire holds about half a million distinct CDR3 sequences, about a third seen once, with less than 1% in the top ten. The rearrangement links TRBV19 to TRBJ2-1; 9 bases line up with TRBD1. The source is a human donor with aplastic anemia. Sequencing was carried out using sorted CD4+, CD8+, or CD8+CD57+ T cells (not recorded which) from PBMCs. CDR3 loop: CASSLLTGGRNEQFF. Written as DNA, the CDR3 is TGTGCCAGTAGTCTCCTTACAGGGGGCCGGAATGAGCAGTTCTTC. The variable domain in full, with the rest retrieved from reference TRBV19 and TRBJ2-1, is DGGITQSPKYLFRKEGQNVTLSCEQNLNHDAMYWYRQDPGQGLRLIYYSQIVNDFQKGDIAEGYSVSREKKESFPLTVTSAQKNPTAFYLCASSLLTGGRNEQFFGPGTRLTVL.